This TCR beta chain was sequenced for a study of T cell responses to AZD1222 COVID-19 vaccine. Study-wide results and caveats: Donors were largely white British and mainly female; clonal diversity was possibly underestimated.

Measured with immunoSEQ multiplex PCR; TCRdb has only the in-frame clones, and not every one. Here the sample spans roughly 150,000 clones, 91% being singletons. About this clone itself: No antigen is known for it.

This specimen consisted of peripheral blood, obtained on day 0 of AZD1222 vaccination. The TCR originated in an adult in good health.

The CDR3 here is CSASQRGIAHEQYF. The CDR3 DNA reads as TGCAGTGCTAGTCAGCGTGGGATTGCGCACGAGCAGTACTTC. The chain uses TRBV20-1 and TRBJ2-7; no definite D call. The CDR3 spans 14 residues. The germline V and J ends were trimmed by 3 bases and 5 bases, with 17 bases remaining between them. CDR1 DFQATT and CDR2 SNEGSKA come from the germline V gene (reference sequence).